This entry lists 14 T cell receptor beta chains sequenced from one sample in a study of blood T cell repertoires in COVID-19. Data came from immunoSEQ multiplex PCR; TCRdb stores just in-frame clones and leaves some out. The sample holds tens of thousands of clones, 85% to 95% seen once. The sequenced sample consisted of peripheral blood. The receptors shown here come from a man aged 60-69 years with acute or convalescent COVID-19.

This chain joins TRBV27 and TRBJ2-2, with 7 bases identical to TRBD2. Germline trimming cut 2 bases from V and 6 bases from J; bases unmatched to any gene: 9. CDR3 length: 16 residues. Germline-derived CDR1 and CDR2 are MNHEY and SMNVEV (reference sequence). The CDR3 nucleotides read TGTGCCAGCAGTTTACGGGCGGGAGCGGGATCCGGGGAGCTGTTTTTT. Amino acids: CASSLRAGAGSGELFF.

This chain links TRBV19 with TRBJ2-3; D is ambiguous. The CDR3 length is 15 residues. CDR1 is LNHDA and CDR2 is SQIVND in the germline V gene (reference sequence). The V end lost 1 base, the J end lost 2 bases, and 10 bases lay between the germline ends. CDR3 in DNA: TGTGCCAGTAGTATAGGGTACTTATCCACAGATACGCAGTATTTT. Translating gives CASSIGYLSTDTQYF.

This chain links TRBV25-1 with TRBJ1-6, with 10 bases that match TRBD1. Trimming removed 6 bases from V and 8 bases from J; junction bases left unmatched: 4. This CDR3 is 14 amino acids long. The germline V gene encodes CDR1 MGHDK and CDR2 SYGVNS. CDR3 amino acids: CASRGQGRHSPLHF. The CDR3 DNA sequence: TGTGCCAGCAGGGGACAGGGGAGGCATTCACCCCTCCACTTT.

The genes are TRBV24-1 and TRBJ1-1; 10 nucleotides agree with TRBD1. The V gene's germline CDR1 is KGHDR and CDR2 SFDVKD. The V segment lost 5 bases and the J segment 11 bases; nucleotides outside the gene matches: 1. The CDR3 spans 11 residues. The CDR3 here is CATSGQGAAFF. The DNA for the CDR3 is TGTGCCACCAGTGGACAGGGGGCGGCTTTCTTT.

V gene TRBV2 combines with J gene TRBJ1-2; possible D gene TRBD1, 5 bases. V was pared by 5 bases and J by 3 bases, with 16 bases between. Germline CDR1 reads SNHLY; CDR2 reads FYNNEI. This CDR3 has 15 residues. The CDR3 sequence is CASSLTGEGYYGYTF. CDR3 sequence (DNA): TGTGCCAGCAGTCTCACTGGGGAGGGGTACTATGGCTACACCTTC.

The chain recombines TRBV27 with TRBJ2-4; D possibly corresponds to TRBD1 (6 bases). V was trimmed by 6 bases and J by 6 bases, leaving 21 bases between them. The germline V gene has CDR1 MNHEY and CDR2 SMNVEV (reference sequence). This CDR3 is built from 16 residues. The CDR3 DNA sequence: TGTGCCAGCAGCCCTTACCGGGACAACCAATTAAACATTCAGTACTTC. Translated: CASSPYRDNQLNIQYF.

The chain links TRBV30 to TRBJ1-3, with 9 bases aligning to TRBD1. The V segment lost 1 base and the J segment 6 bases; nucleotides outside the gene matches: 7. The CDR3 loop spans 15 amino acids. Per the germline V gene, CDR1 is GTSNPN and CDR2 is SVGIG (reference sequence). CDR3 bases: TGTGCCTGGAGTGGGGAACAGGGGGCAGAAAACACCATATATTTT. Its protein product is CAWSGEQGAENTIYF.

The CDR3 region is CASSTAGSAGRQPQHF. The CDR3 DNA is TGTGCCAGTAGTACAGCCGGCTCGGCAGGGCGGCAGCCCCAGCATTTT. This chain uses TRBV19 with TRBJ1-5; D might be TRBD1 (5 bases). This CDR3 is built from 16 residues. The germline V gene encodes CDR1 LNHDA and CDR2 SQIVND (reference sequence). V was pared by 4 bases and J by 7 bases, with 20 bases between.

CDR3 in amino acids: CASSRGVETQYF. Written as DNA, the CDR3 is TGTGCCAGCAGCCGCGGAGTAGAAACGCAGTATTTT. V and J are TRBV9 and TRBJ2-3; D uncertain. V was trimmed by 4 bases and J by 9 bases, leaving 12 bases between them. CDR3 length: 12 residues. Germline CDR1 and CDR2: SGDLS and YYNGEE. The full variable domain, rest sourced from reference TRBV9 and TRBJ2-3, is DSGVTQTPKHLITATGQRVTLRCSPRSGDLSVYWYQQSLDQGLQFLIQYYNGEERAKGNILERFSAQQFPDLHSELNLSSLELGDSALYFCASSRGVETQYFGPGTRLTVL.

This clone has a single count. The chain carries TRBV4-3 and TRBJ1-1; D not resolved. The V end lost 0 bases, the J end lost 2 bases, and 7 bases lay between the germline ends. Germline V CDR1 and CDR2: LGHNA, YSLEER. CDR3 length: 14 amino acids. Here the CDR3 reads CASSQEASNTEAFF. CDR3 sequence (DNA): TGCGCCAGCAGCCAAGAGGCCTCTAACACTGAAGCTTTCTTT.

V gene TRBV4-2 combines with J gene TRBJ2-1; 8 nucleotides line up with TRBD2. CDR3 length: 16 residues. CDR1 and CDR2 (germline): LGHNA, YNFKEQ. V shed 1 base, J shed 9 bases, and the junction held 11 bases outside the gene matches. The CDR3 nucleotides are TGTGCCAGCAGCCAAGGGCCCAGCGGGAGCTACGGTGAGCAGTTCTTC. The encoded protein is CASSQGPSGSYGEQFF.

The chain has TRBV4-3 and TRBJ1-1; perhaps TRBD1 as D (5 bases). This CDR3 has 17 residues. Germline assignment: CDR1 LGHNA and CDR2 YSLEER. Trimming took off 4 bases at V and 1 base at J, with 19 bases between the two ends. The CDR3 is CASSPGLASLTNTEAFF. The CDR3 DNA reads as TGCGCCAGCAGCCCGGGACTGGCCAGTCTTACGAACACTGAAGCTTTCTTT.

This chain links TRBV28 with TRBJ2-1; weak D call: TRBD2 (6 bases). CDR3 length equals 15 residues. V lost 5 bases and J lost 2, with 13 bases in between. The germline CDR1 and CDR2 sequences are MDHEN and SYDVKM. The DNA of the CDR3 is TGTGCCAGCAGTGTTAGCGGCGAACCCTACAATGAGCAGTTCTTC. This sequence encodes CASSVSGEPYNEQFF.

This clone was found a few times. V usage is TRBV28 and J usage is TRBJ1-5; 8 nucleotides line up with TRBD1. V trimming: 3 bases; J trimming: 2 bases; junction bases outside the gene matches: 6. The germline CDR1 and CDR2 sequences are MDHEN and SYDVKM. The CDR3 is made up of 16 amino acids. The CDR3 here is CASSLFTGGGNQPQHF. CDR3 nucleotide sequence: TGTGCCAGCAGTTTGTTTACAGGGGGAGGCAATCAGCCCCAGCATTTT.